These 16 T cell receptor beta chains originate from one sample sequenced in a study of blood T cell repertoires in COVID-19. TCRdb's copy holds only in-frame clones and misses some; the assay was immunoSEQ multiplex PCR. Of roughly 110,000 clones listed, around 90% are singletons. Sequenced sample: peripheral blood. The receptors shown here come from a woman aged 25 to 39 with acute or convalescent COVID-19.

The table lists this clone with a few counts. J is TRBJ1-6 and V is TRBV6-1; D might be TRBD1 (5 bases). The CDR3 has 16 amino acids. The germline CDR1 and CDR2 sequences are MNHNS and SASEGT. The ends were cut back, 3 bases at V and 7 bases at J, with 16 bases in the middle. The CDR3 sequence: CASSDREGRFNSPLHF. The CDR3 bases are TGTGCCAGCAGTGACAGGGAGGGGAGATTCAATTCACCCCTCCACTTT.

The CDR3 DNA reads TGTGCCAGCAGCGAGGGTAGCGGGAGGCCCGAGACCCAGTACTTC. Encoded protein: CASSEGSGRPETQYF. The chain is built from TRBV9 and TRBJ2-5, with 10 bases aligning to TRBD2. The CDR3 contains 15 residues. V dropped 3 bases and J dropped 5; count of bases not matched to a gene: 7. CDR1 SGDLS and CDR2 YYNGEE come from the germline V gene.

V is TRBV29-1 and J is TRBJ1-4; D is ambiguous. The CDR3 has 15 residues. In germline, CDR1 is SQVTM, CDR2 ANQGSEA. Trimming took 0 bases from V and 4 from J, leaving 12 bases between them. The CDR3: CSVEDQNSSNEKLFF. The CDR3 region has the DNA TGCAGCGTTGAAGATCAGAACAGCAGTAATGAAAAACTGTTTTTT. Full variable domain (outside the CDR3, taken from reference TRBV29-1 and TRBJ1-4): SAVISQKPSRDICQRGTSLTIQCQVDSQVTMMFWYRQQPGQSLTLIATANQGSEATYESGFVIDKFPISRPNLTFSTLTVSNMSPEDSSIYLCSVEDQNSSNEKLFFGSGTQLSVL.

The chain joins TRBV12-3 or TRBV12-4 to TRBJ1-2, with 10 positions matching TRBD1. CDR3 length equals 12 residues. V gave up 4 bases and J gave up 9 bases; unmatched junction bases: 2. The CDR3 nucleotides are TGTGCCAGCAGTTCGACAGGGGGCCGCTACACCTTC. This encodes CASSSTGGRYTF.

The V gene is TRBV3-1 (or the pseudogene TRBV3-2), the J gene TRBJ2-7; 9 nucleotides line up with TRBD1. CDR1 is LGHDT, CDR2 YNNKEL, per germline (reference sequence). The length of the CDR3 is 14 residues. The junction had 6 bases not matched to a gene; V was cut back by 4 bases and J by 5 bases. The CDR3 is CASSPGQGRNEQYF. The CDR3, as DNA: TGTGCCAGCAGCCCAGGACAGGGGCGGAACGAGCAGTACTTC.

This clone was detected only a few times. The rearrangement joins TRBV4-1 to TRBJ2-3, with D possibly matching TRBD2 (5 bases). CDR1 is MGHRA, CDR2 YSYEKL, per germline. CDR3 length: 16 residues. Between the trimmed V and J ends, which lost 1 base and 4 bases, there was a span of 15 bases. CDR3 DNA: TGCGCCAGCAGCCAAGTGGACCTCCCGGGGTCAGATACGCAGTATTTT. It translates to CASSQVDLPGSDTQYF.

The genes are TRBV11-3 and TRBJ1-3; D is possibly TRBD1 (5 bases). The V and J ends lost 5 bases and 2 bases respectively, with 10 bases between them. CDR1 SGHNT and CDR2 YENEEA come from the germline V gene. The CDR3 covers 14 residues. In DNA, the CDR3 is TGTGCCAGCAGCCCAAGACAGCCTGGAAACACCATATATTTT. Amino acids: CASSPRQPGNTIYF.

The chain is built from TRBV10-3 and TRBJ1-1, with 8 bases matching TRBD1. Germline V gene sequence: CDR1 ENHRY, CDR2 SYGVKD. The CDR3 is 16 amino acids. The V gene end was trimmed by 6 bases and the J gene end by 0 bases; junction bases not matched to a gene: 9. This CDR3 reads CAISSTGVVMNTEAFF. CDR3 nucleotide sequence: TGTGCCATCAGCTCGACAGGGGTTGTCATGAACACTGAAGCTTTCTTT.

This clone came up a few times. The chain has TRBV5-1 and TRBJ2-3; D possibly corresponds to TRBD1 (5 bases). The CDR3 runs to 16 residues. Germline CDR1 SGHRS, CDR2 YFSETQ. The ends were cut back, 3 bases at V and 1 base at J, with 15 bases in the middle. CDR3 DNA: TGCGCCAGCAGCTCGCAGGGAACATCGGGCACAGATACGCAGTATTTT. Its translation is CASSSQGTSGTDTQYF.

The chain links TRBV5-4 to TRBJ2-2; 12 nucleotides line up with TRBD2. Germline V lookup: CDR1 SGHNT, CDR2 YYREEE (reference sequence). V lost 0 bases, J lost 5 bases, and 8 bases stayed unmatched. The CDR3 loop spans 18 amino acids. The CDR3 loop reads CASSLAPSGRAGTGELFF. Written as DNA, the CDR3 is TGTGCCAGCAGCTTGGCCCCTAGCGGGAGGGCGGGTACCGGGGAGCTGTTTTTT. The complete variable domain, with remaining parts taken from reference TRBV5-4 and TRBJ2-2, reads ETGVTQSPTHLIKTRGQQVTLRCSSQSGHNTVSWYQQALGQGPQFIFQYYREEENGRGNFPPRFSGLQFPNYSSELNVNALELDDSALYLCASSLAPSGRAGTGELFFGEGSRLTVL.

Note on this clone: Other DNA variants within this sample encode the same CDR3. V gene TRBV6-5 combines with J gene TRBJ1-2; 7 nucleotides agree with TRBD1. Germline loops: CDR1 MNHEY, CDR2 SVGAGI. V lost 5 bases and J lost 8; bases outside the gene matches: 5. CDR3 size: 12 residues. This CDR3 reads CASSTTGRGYTF. CDR3 sequence (DNA): TGTGCCAGCAGTACGACAGGGCGAGGCTACACCTTC.

This rearrangement joins TRBV12-5 to TRBJ2-5; no definite D call. CDR3 length: 14 amino acids. V gave up 7 bases and J gave up 5 bases, with 17 bases separating them. In germline, CDR1 is LGHNT, CDR2 FRNRAP. The CDR3 protein is CASAPPGPIETQYF. CDR3 sequence (DNA): TGTGCTAGTGCCCCGCCTGGGCCTATCGAGACCCAGTACTTC.

The chain has TRBV6-1 and TRBJ2-1; 7 bases align to TRBD2. CDR1 is MNHNS and CDR2 is SASEGT in the germline V gene. The CDR3 contains 15 residues. Trimming took 2 bases from V and 3 from J; bases not matched to a gene: 4. CDR3 protein: CASSELREVYNEQFF. In DNA, the CDR3 is TGTGCCAGCAGTGAACTTCGGGAGGTCTACAATGAGCAGTTCTTC.

The J gene is TRBJ1-2, the V gene TRBV28, with a weak D call TRBD1 (5 bases). In germline, CDR1 is MDHEN, CDR2 SYDVKM. Trimming took off 6 bases at V and 3 bases at J, with 20 bases between the two ends. CDR3 size: 16 residues. The CDR3 region has the DNA TGTGCCAGCAGGTTCGAGGGACTTTTATTGGACTATGGCTACACCTTC. Translated, it gives CASRFEGLLLDYGYTF.

The CDR3 here is CASRGDRGSTQPQHF. In DNA, the CDR3 is TGTGCCAGCAGGGGGGACAGGGGGTCGACTCAGCCCCAGCATTTT. J is TRBJ1-5 and V is TRBV2; 11 bases agree with TRBD1. After removal of 6 bases from V and 6 bases from J, the junction contained 7 bases not matched to a gene. The CDR3 loop spans 15 amino acids. Germline values: CDR1 SNHLY, CDR2 FYNNEI.

V usage is TRBV28 and J usage is TRBJ1-5; D unclear. CDR3 length: 13 residues. Per germline, CDR1 MDHEN and CDR2 SYDVKM. V lost 5 bases to trimming and J lost 2 bases, with 7 bases between them. The CDR3 loop is CASSPPGNQPQHF. The CDR3 DNA reads TGTGCCAGCAGTCCACCGGGCAATCAGCCCCAGCATTTT.